These 24 T cell receptor beta chains were sequenced from one sample in a study of CD8 T cells in ankylosing spondylitis. Study observations and caveats: What appeared characteristic of ankylosing spondylitis blood was a TCR beta motif of fewer than ten highly homologous variants.

These receptors' targets are unknown. Each CDR3 protein gets one entry after TCRdb re-called the 5' RACE reads with MiXCR. The sample records roughly 490,000 distinct CDR3 sequences, roughly 5.2% being singletons. Sequenced sample: blood, either unsorted or a sorted T cell fraction (not recorded which). Source of these receptors: a male donor with ankylosing spondylitis.

This clonotype was seen a handful of times. V and J are TRBV4-2 and TRBJ2-3; D possibly corresponds to TRBD2 (6 bases). The V and J ends lost 0 bases and 1 base respectively, with 11 bases between them. The germline gives CDR1 LGHNA, CDR2 YNFKEQ. The CDR3 runs to 16 residues. The CDR3 region has the DNA TGTGCCAGCAGCCAAGAAACTAGGAGGGGCACAGATACGCAGTATTTT. It encodes CASSQETRRGTDTQYF.

This clonotype was detected many times. The chain uses TRBV3-2 and TRBJ2-3; the table gives TRBD1 as D, unverified against the DNA. TRBV3-2 is classified as a pseudogene. The CDR3 has 15 residues. In nucleotides, the CDR3 is TGTGCCAGCAGCCCCCGACAGGGGGTTGAAGATACGCAGTATTTT. Protein product: CASSPRQGVEDTQYF.

This clonotype was observed at least ten times. This rearrangement joins TRBV11-2 to TRBJ1-4; D remains ambiguous. This CDR3 is built from 16 residues. Germline CDR1 reads SGHAT; CDR2 reads FQNNGV. V was trimmed by 0 bases and J by 3 bases, leaving 11 bases between them. CDR3 DNA: TGTGCCAGCAGCTTAGATCTGGCGATCTCTAATGAAAAACTGTTTTTT. This gives the protein CASSLDLAISNEKLFF.

This clonotype has ten or more counts. V is TRBV20-1 and J is TRBJ2-7, with a tentative D call TRBD2 (6 bases). Germline CDR1 is DFQATT and CDR2 is SNEGSKA (reference sequence). The CDR3 sequence is 14 residues long. Trimming left V 5 bases short and J 0 bases short, with 14 bases between. The CDR3 DNA sequence: TGCAGTGCTGACTCTGGAGGGAGCTCCTACGAGCAGTACTTC. This codes for CSADSGGSSYEQYF.

This clonotype was found a few times. The chain is built from TRBV2 and TRBJ2-3; 8 nucleotides agree with TRBD2. Trimming took 3 bases from V and 0 from J; bases not matched to a gene: 11. The CDR3 length is 18 residues. From germline, CDR1 is SNHLY and CDR2 FYNNEI. Here the CDR3 reads CASSEDPRTSPSTDTQYF. The CDR3 DNA sequence: TGTGCCAGCAGTGAGGATCCTAGGACTAGCCCTAGCACAGATACGCAGTATTTT.

This clonotype was detected many times. For the CDR3, the DNA is TGTGCCAGCAGCCCCTCCGAAGGACAGGGATATCACGGGGCCAACGTCCTGACTTTC. This sequence encodes CASSPSEGQGYHGANVLTF. V usage is TRBV4-2 and J usage is TRBJ2-6, with TRBD1 identical over 8 bases. Germline CDR1 is LGHNA and CDR2 is YNFKEQ. The length of the CDR3 is 19 residues. The V and J ends lost 4 bases and 4 bases, in that order; junction bases with no gene match: 15.

This clonotype was recorded at least ten times. The chain couples TRBV20-1 to TRBJ2-3, with TRBD1 matching over 8 bases. The CDR3 is 15 residues long. Germline CDR1 is DFQATT and CDR2 is SNEGSKA (reference sequence). Trimming took 0 bases from V and 5 from J; bases not matched to a gene: 7. CDR3 sequence: CSARDPGGQGDTQYF. The CDR3 region has the DNA TGCAGTGCTAGAGATCCAGGGGGCCAGGGAGATACGCAGTATTTT.

In this sample, this clonotype turned up many times. V is TRBV29-1 and J is TRBJ1-2; D remains ambiguous. CDR1 and CDR2 (germline): SQVTM, ANQGSEA. V dropped 6 bases and J dropped 9 bases, with 17 bases sitting between them. The CDR3 has 12 residues. Here the CDR3 DNA reads TGCAGCGTAGACATCTCCCCTGTTAGCTACACCTTC. Translated: CSVDISPVSYTF. The full variable domain, rest sourced from reference TRBV29-1 and TRBJ1-2, is SAVISQKPSRDICQRGTSLTIQCQVDSQVTMMFWYRQQPGQSLTLIATANQGSEATYESGFVIDKFPISRPNLTFSTLTVSNMSPEDSSIYLCSVDISPVSYTFGSGTRLTVV.

This clonotype was detected many times. This chain uses TRBV10-3 with TRBJ2-5, with a weak D call TRBD2 (5 bases). Trimming pared 6 bases from V and 5 bases from J, leaving 10 bases between. The germline V gene has CDR1 ENHRY and CDR2 SYGVKD. This CDR3 region has 12 residues. The CDR3 spells CAISGVRETQYF. As DNA, the CDR3 is TGTGCCATCAGCGGGGTCCGGGAGACCCAGTACTTC.

This clonotype was counted ten times or more. V and J are TRBV5-5 and TRBJ1-1; the D is unclear. The germline V gene has CDR1 SGHKS and CDR2 YYEKEE (reference sequence). V was shortened by 0 bases and J by 10 bases, with 13 bases between the two germline ends. This CDR3 spans 13 amino acids. CDR3 in DNA: TGTGCCAGCAGCTTGGCCACGGGTCCGGGAGCTTTCTTT. It encodes CASSLATGPGAFF.

This clonotype was detected many times. The rearrangement uses TRBV27 and TRBJ2-3; no reliable D call. Germline V gene lookup returns CDR1 MNHEY and CDR2 SMNVEV (reference sequence). V was cut by 3 bases and J by 7 bases, with 5 bases left in between. The CDR3 sequence is 11 residues long. CDR3 nucleotides: TGTGCCAGCAGTTTCGGAAATACGCAGTATTTT. The encoded protein is CASSFGNTQYF.

The chain recombines TRBV5-1 with TRBJ2-4; D may be TRBD1 or TRBD2 (6 bases each). The V end lost 1 base, the J end lost 9 bases, and 14 bases lay between the germline ends. Germline assignment: CDR1 SGHRS and CDR2 YFSETQ. The length of the CDR3 is 14 residues. CDR3 loop: CASSLIPEGGIQYF. The CDR3 bases are TGCGCCAGCAGCTTGATTCCCGAGGGGGGCATTCAGTACTTC.

This clonotype was counted only a few times. The chain employs TRBV5-1 and TRBJ2-1; 9 bases map to TRBD2. CDR1 is SGHRS, CDR2 YFSETQ, per germline. The CDR3 is 16 amino acids. V dropped 4 bases and J dropped 3; count of bases not matched to a gene: 8. In DNA, the CDR3 is TGCGCCAGCAGCAAAGCCGGGACTAGCCTCTACAATGAGCAGTTCTTC. This encodes CASSKAGTSLYNEQFF. Combining the CDR3 with reference TRBV5-1 and TRBJ2-1 gives the whole variable domain KAGVTQTPRYLIKTRGQQVTLSCSPISGHRSVSWYQQTPGQGLQFLFEYFSETQRNKGNFPGRFSGRQFSNSRSEMNVSTLELGDSALYLCASSKAGTSLYNEQFFGPGTRLTVL.

This clonotype turned up a few times. This chain connects TRBV14 to TRBJ2-5; D ambiguous. The CDR3 length is 18 residues. Germline CDR1 is SGHDN and CDR2 is FVKESK. V dropped 1 base and J dropped 9 bases, with 27 bases sitting between them. CDR3 sequence (DNA): TGTGCCAGCAGCCAAGGCCAACCAATTACGTGGAGAGAGAGAGCCCAGTACTTC. It encodes CASSQGQPITWRERAQYF.

In nucleotides, the CDR3 is TGTGCCAGCGGGACAGGGGACTTAGGCGAAAAACTGTTTTTT. Residues: CASGTGDLGEKLFF. The rearrangement joins TRBV18 to TRBJ1-4; the match to TRBD1 covers 10 bases. V gave up 8 bases and J gave up 8 bases; unmatched junction bases: 8. The CDR3 consists of 14 residues. Germline V gene sequence: CDR1 KGHSH, CDR2 LQKENI.

This clonotype occurred many times. V is TRBV13 and J is TRBJ2-5; no clear D. V was cut by 3 bases and J by 4 bases, with 9 bases left in between. This CDR3 is 13 amino acids long. Germline-derived CDR1 and CDR2 are PRHDT and FYEKMQ (reference sequence). The CDR3 reads CASSFPNLETQYF. CDR3 bases: TGTGCCAGCAGCTTCCCGAACCTAGAGACCCAGTACTTC.

Only a few counts were recorded for this clonotype. The V call is TRBV2, the J call TRBJ1-2; D is uncertain. The germline V gene encodes CDR1 SNHLY and CDR2 FYNNEI. The length of the CDR3 is 11 residues. V lost 5 bases and J lost 5, with 6 bases in between. The CDR3 here is CASSRQYGYTF. CDR3 in DNA: TGTGCCAGCAGTAGGCAGTATGGCTACACCTTC. The full variable domain, completed using reference TRBV2 and TRBJ1-2, is EPEVTQTPSHQVTQMGQEVILRCVPISNHLYFYWYRQILGQKVEFLVSFYNNEISEKSEIFDDQFSVERPDGSNFTLKIRSTKLEDSAMYFCASSRQYGYTFGSGTRLTVV.

There are many counts of this clonotype. DNA for the CDR3: TGTGCCATCAGTGAGCTGGGGTACAATTCACCCCTCCACTTT. This gives the protein CAISELGYNSPLHF. The chain carries TRBV10-3 and TRBJ1-6; D unclear. This CDR3 comprises 14 residues. Germline CDR1 is ENHRY and CDR2 is SYGVKD. Trimming pared 2 bases from V and 7 bases from J, leaving 9 bases between.

There are a few counts of this clonotype. This sequence joins TRBV24-1 and TRBJ2-3, with TRBD2 matching 11 bases. Per germline, CDR1 KGHDR and CDR2 SFDVKD. The length of the CDR3 is 17 residues. V shed 3 bases and J 8 bases; nucleotides not matched to a gene: 12. CDR3: CATSDPLAGARSGTQYF. CDR3 DNA: TGTGCCACCAGTGATCCACTAGCGGGGGCTCGTTCGGGTACGCAGTATTTT.

This clonotype has a handful of counts. The chain has TRBV4-3 and TRBJ2-7; D perhaps matches TRBD2 (5 bases). V dropped 3 bases and J dropped 6 bases, with 15 bases sitting between them. This CDR3 contains 14 residues. Germline loops: CDR1 LGHNA, CDR2 YSLEER. CDR3 DNA: TGCGCCAGCAGCCAGGCCCTTGGTAGCGTCGAGCAGTACTTC. The encoded protein is CASSQALGSVEQYF.

Many counts were recorded for this clonotype. The rearrangement links TRBV7-9 to TRBJ1-2, with 8 bases matching TRBD1. This CDR3 contains 17 residues. After removal of 2 bases from V and 8 bases from J, the junction contained 16 bases not matched to a gene. From germline, CDR1 is SEHNR and CDR2 FQNEAQ (reference sequence). The CDR3 sequence is CASSLRRATGVNWGYTF. Written as DNA, the CDR3 is TGTGCCAGCAGCTTAAGGAGGGCGACAGGGGTCAATTGGGGCTACACCTTC.

This clonotype was detected ten times or more. The chain joins TRBV7-9 to TRBJ1-4; D call uncertain. Germline lookup yields CDR1 SEHNR and CDR2 FQNEAQ (reference sequence). V lost 0 bases to trimming and J lost 8 bases, with 13 bases between them. The CDR3 is 15 amino acids. This CDR3 reads CASSLAYREKEKLFF. The CDR3 DNA reads as TGTGCCAGCAGCTTAGCTTACCGCGAGAAGGAAAAACTGTTTTTT.

This clonotype came up a few times. The chain couples TRBV12-3 or TRBV12-4 to TRBJ2-1, with 13 bases lining up with TRBD2. Unmatched junction bases numbered 16, after V lost 11 bases and J lost 0 bases. There are 19 residues in the CDR3. DNA of the CDR3: TGTGCCTTCTGTTCGACGACTAGCGGGAGGTCTTACTCCTACAATGAGCAGTTCTTC. It is translated as CAFCSTTSGRSYSYNEQFF.

There are many counts of this clonotype. V is TRBV9 and J is TRBJ2-3; TRBD1 is a possible D gene (5 bases). The CDR3 has 13 residues. The germline gives CDR1 SGDLS, CDR2 YYNGEE. V lost 0 bases, J lost 4 bases, and 6 bases lay in between. The CDR3 loop reads CASSVATADTQYF. CDR3 sequence (DNA): TGTGCCAGCAGCGTAGCGACAGCAGATACGCAGTATTTT.